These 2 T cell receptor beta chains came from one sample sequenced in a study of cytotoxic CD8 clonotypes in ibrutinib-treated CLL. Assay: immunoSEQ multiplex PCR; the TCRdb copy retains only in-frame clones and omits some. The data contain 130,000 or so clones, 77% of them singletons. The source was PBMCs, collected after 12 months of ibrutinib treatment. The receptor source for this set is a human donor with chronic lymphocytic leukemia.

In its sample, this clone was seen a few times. Written as DNA, the CDR3 is TGTGCCAGCAGTTTATTCCCTCCTAGCGGCGGAGGTCCCTACAATGAGCAGTTCTTC. It specifies CASSLFPPSGGGPYNEQFF. The chain recombines TRBV28 with TRBJ2-1; 7 bases align to TRBD2. Germline CDR1 MDHEN, CDR2 SYDVKM. V was clipped by 1 base and J by 2 bases; unmatched bases: 14. The CDR3 sequence is 19 residues long.

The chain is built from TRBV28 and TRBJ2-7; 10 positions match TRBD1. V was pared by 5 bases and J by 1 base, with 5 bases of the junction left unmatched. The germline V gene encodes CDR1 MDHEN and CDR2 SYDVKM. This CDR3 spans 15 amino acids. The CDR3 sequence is CASSGDRGFSYEQYF. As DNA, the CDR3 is TGTGCCAGCAGTGGGGACAGGGGATTTTCCTACGAGCAGTACTTC.